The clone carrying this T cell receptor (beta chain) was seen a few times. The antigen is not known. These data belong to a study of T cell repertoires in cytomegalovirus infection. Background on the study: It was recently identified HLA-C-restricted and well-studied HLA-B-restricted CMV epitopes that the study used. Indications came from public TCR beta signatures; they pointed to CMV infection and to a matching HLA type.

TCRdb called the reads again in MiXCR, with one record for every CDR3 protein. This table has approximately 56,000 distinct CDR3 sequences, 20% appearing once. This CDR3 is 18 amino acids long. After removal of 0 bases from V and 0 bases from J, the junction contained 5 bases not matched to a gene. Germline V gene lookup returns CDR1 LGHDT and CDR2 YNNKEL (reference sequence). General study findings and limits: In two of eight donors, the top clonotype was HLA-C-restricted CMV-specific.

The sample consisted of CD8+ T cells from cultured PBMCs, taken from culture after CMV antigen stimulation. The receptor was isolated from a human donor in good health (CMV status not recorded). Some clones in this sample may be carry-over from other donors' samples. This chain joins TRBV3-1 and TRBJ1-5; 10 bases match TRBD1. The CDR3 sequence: CASSQERDRGYSNQPQHF. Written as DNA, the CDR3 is TGTGCCAGCAGCCAAGAGCGGGACAGGGGATATAGCAATCAGCCCCAGCATTTT.